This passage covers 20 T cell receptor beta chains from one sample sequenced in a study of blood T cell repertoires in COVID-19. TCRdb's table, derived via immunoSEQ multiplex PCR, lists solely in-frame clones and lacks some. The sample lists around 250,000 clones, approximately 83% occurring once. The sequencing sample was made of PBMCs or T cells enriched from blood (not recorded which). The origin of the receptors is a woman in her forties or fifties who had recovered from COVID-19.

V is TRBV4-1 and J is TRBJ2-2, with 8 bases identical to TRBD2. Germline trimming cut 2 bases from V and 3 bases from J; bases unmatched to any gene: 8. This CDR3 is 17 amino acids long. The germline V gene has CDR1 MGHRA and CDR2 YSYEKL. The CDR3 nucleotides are TGCGCCAGCAGCCAAAGCCGGAGCGGGGGATACACCGGGGAGCTGTTTTTT. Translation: CASSQSRSGGYTGELFF.

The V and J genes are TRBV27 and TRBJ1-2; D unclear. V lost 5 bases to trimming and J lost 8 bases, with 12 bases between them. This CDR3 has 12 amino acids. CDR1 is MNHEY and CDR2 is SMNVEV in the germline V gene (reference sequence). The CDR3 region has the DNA TGTGCCAGCAGTCAAAGGACGGGAGGCTACACCTTC. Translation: CASSQRTGGYTF.

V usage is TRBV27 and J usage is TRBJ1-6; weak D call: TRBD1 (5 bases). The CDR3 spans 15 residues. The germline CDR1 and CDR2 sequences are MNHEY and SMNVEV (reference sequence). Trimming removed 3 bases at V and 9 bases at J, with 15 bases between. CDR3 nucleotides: TGTGCCAGCAGTTTTTTAGGGGAATTAGGTTCACCCCTCCACTTT. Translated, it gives CASSFLGELGSPLHF.

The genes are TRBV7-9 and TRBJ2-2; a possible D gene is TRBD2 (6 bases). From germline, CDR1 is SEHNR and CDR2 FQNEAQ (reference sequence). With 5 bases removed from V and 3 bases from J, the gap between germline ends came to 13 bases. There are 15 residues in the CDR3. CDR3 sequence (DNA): TGTGCCAGCAGCCTGACGGGGGAACACACCGGGGAGCTGTTTTTT. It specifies CASSLTGEHTGELFF.

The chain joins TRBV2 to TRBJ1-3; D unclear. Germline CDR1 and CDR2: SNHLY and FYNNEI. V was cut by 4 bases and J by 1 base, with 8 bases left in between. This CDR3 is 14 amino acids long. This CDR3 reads CASSARNSGNTIYF. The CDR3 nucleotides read TGTGCCAGCAGTGCCAGGAATTCTGGAAACACCATATATTTT.

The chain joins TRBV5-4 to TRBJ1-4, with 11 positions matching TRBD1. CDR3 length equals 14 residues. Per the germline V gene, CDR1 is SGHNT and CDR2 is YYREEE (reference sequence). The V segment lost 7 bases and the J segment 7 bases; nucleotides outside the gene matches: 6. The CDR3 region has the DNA TGTGCCAGCCGGACAGGGGGCAAGGGTGAAAAACTGTTTTTT. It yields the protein CASRTGGKGEKLFF. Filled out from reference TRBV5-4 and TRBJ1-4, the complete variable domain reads ETGVTQSPTHLIKTRGQQVTLRCSSQSGHNTVSWYQQALGQGPQFIFQYYREEENGRGNFPPRFSGLQFPNYSSELNVNALELDDSALYLCASRTGGKGEKLFFGSGTQLSVL.

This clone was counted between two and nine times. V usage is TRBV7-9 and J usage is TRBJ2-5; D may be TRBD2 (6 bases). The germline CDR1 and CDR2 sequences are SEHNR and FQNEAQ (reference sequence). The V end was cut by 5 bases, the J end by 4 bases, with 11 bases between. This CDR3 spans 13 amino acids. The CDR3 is CASSPIGGETQYF. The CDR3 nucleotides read TGTGCCAGCAGCCCCATCGGGGGAGAGACCCAGTACTTC.

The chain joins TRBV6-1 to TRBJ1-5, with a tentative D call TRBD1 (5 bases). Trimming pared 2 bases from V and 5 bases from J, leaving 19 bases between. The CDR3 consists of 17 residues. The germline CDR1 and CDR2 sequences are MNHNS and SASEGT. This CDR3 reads CASSENSPQWGDQPQHF. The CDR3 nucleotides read TGTGCCAGCAGTGAAAATTCCCCGCAGTGGGGGGATCAGCCCCAGCATTTT.

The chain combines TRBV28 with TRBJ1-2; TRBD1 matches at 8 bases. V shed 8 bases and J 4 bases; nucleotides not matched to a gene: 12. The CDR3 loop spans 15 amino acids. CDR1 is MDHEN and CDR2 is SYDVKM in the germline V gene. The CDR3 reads CASASPGQGPYGYTF. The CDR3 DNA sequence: TGTGCCAGCGCGTCTCCTGGACAGGGTCCCTATGGCTACACCTTC.

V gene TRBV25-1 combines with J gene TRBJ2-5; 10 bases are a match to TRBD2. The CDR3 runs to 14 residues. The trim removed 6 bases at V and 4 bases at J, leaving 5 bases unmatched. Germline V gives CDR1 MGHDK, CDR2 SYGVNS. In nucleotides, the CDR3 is TGTGCCAGCAGCCTAGCGGGAGAAGGAGAGACCCAGTACTTC. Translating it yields CASSLAGEGETQYF.

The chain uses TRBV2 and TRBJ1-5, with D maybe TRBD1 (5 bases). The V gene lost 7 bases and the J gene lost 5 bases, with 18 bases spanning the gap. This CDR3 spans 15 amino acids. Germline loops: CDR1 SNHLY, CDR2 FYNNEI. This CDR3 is CASTPSPGMYQPQHF. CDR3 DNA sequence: TGTGCCAGCACTCCATCCCCAGGGATGTATCAGCCCCAGCATTTT.

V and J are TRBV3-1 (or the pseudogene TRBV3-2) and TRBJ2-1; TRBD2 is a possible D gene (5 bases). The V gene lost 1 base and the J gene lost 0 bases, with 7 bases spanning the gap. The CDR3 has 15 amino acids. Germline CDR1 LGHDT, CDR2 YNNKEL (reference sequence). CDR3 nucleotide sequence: TGTGCCAGCAGCCAAGCGGGATTCTCCTACAATGAGCAGTTCTTC. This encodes CASSQAGFSYNEQFF.

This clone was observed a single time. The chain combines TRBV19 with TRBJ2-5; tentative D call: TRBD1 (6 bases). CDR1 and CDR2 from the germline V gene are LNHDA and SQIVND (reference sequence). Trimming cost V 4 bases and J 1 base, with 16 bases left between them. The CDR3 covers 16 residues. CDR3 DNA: TGTGCCAGTAGTAAATACCCCAGGGGAAGCCAAGAGACCCAGTACTTC. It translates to CASSKYPRGSQETQYF.

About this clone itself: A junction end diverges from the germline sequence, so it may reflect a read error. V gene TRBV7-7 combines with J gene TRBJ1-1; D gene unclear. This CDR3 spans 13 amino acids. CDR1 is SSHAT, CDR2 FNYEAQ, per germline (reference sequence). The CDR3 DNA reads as TGTGCTAGCAGCCGGGGAGAGGGAACTGAAGCTTTCTTT. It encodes CASSRGEGTEAFF.

The CDR3 loop is CASSSPGIVNYEQYF. Written as DNA, the CDR3 is TGTGCCAGCAGTTCCCCAGGGATAGTAAACTACGAGCAGTACTTC. The V and J genes are TRBV28 and TRBJ2-7; possible D gene TRBD1, 5 bases. The CDR3 totals 15 residues. V shed 4 bases and J shed 3 bases, with 16 bases lying between them. Germline V gives CDR1 MDHEN, CDR2 SYDVKM.

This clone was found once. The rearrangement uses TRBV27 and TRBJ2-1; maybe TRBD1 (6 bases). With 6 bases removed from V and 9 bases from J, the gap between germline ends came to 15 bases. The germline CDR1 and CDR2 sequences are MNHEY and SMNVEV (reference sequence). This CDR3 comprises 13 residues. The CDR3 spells CASRTIQGFEQFF. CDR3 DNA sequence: TGTGCCAGCAGGACCATACAGGGTTTTGAGCAGTTCTTC.

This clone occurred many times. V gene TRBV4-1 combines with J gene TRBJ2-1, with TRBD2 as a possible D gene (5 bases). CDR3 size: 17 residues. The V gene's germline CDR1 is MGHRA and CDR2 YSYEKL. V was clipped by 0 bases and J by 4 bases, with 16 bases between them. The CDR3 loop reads CASSQDNVGSLYNEQFF. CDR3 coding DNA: TGCGCCAGCAGCCAAGATAATGTGGGGAGCCTTTACAATGAGCAGTTCTTC.

CDR3 DNA: TGTGCCAGCAGTTTAGTGGGGACTAAGAACAATGAGCAGTTCTTC. It translates to CASSLVGTKNNEQFF. This chain links TRBV27 with TRBJ2-1, with 7 positions matching TRBD2. CDR3 size: 15 residues. The germline gives CDR1 MNHEY, CDR2 SMNVEV (reference sequence). J gave up 5 bases and V 2 bases, and 6 bases lay outside the gene matches.

The CDR3 DNA reads as TGTGCCAGCAGCCGACCCTACAGGACTAACTATGGCTACACCTTC. As protein: CASSRPYRTNYGYTF. The rearrangement links TRBV28 to TRBJ1-2; D possibly corresponds to TRBD1 (5 bases). V was trimmed by 6 bases and J by 0 bases, leaving 14 bases between them. Germline V lookup: CDR1 MDHEN, CDR2 SYDVKM. The CDR3 runs to 15 residues.

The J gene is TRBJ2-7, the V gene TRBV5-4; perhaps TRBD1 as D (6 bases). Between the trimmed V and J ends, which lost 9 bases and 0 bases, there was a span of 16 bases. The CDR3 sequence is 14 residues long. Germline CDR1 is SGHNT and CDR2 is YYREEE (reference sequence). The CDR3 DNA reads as TGTGCCACAGGGACACCCACCCTCTCCTACGAGCAGTACTTC. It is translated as CATGTPTLSYEQYF. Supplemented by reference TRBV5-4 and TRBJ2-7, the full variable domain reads ETGVTQSPTHLIKTRGQQVTLRCSSQSGHNTVSWYQQALGQGPQFIFQYYREEENGRGNFPPRFSGLQFPNYSSELNVNALELDDSALYLCATGTPTLSYEQYFGPGTRLTVT.